Listed below are T cell receptor beta chains from one sample, sequenced in a study of CD8+CD57+ T cells in acquired aplastic anemia. TCRdb itself ran the reads through MiXCR, one entry per CDR3 protein. The data show under 250,000 distinct CDR3 sequences, around three fifths seen once. The specimen was sorted CD4+, CD8+, or CD8+CD57+ T cells (not recorded which) from PBMCs. The receptors come from a human donor with aplastic anemia. Each CDR3 is given with its conserved first and last residue. The D gene is left open where the match is weak. Size is stated for part of the rows, as once, few or many counts, or as a class when the clone is expanded.

size	V	D	J	DNA	CDR3
once	TRBV5-4	.	TRBJ2-7	TGTGCCAGCAGCCCCCTTCTAATGGGCGAGCAGTACTTC	CASSPLLMGEQYF
.	TRBV9	TRBD1	TRBJ1-3	TGTGCCAGCAGCGCTGGCGGACAGGTCCGAAACACCATATATTTT	CASSAGGQVRNTIYF
.	TRBV5-1	TRBD1	TRBJ1-1	TGCGCCAGCAGCTTACAAGGACAGGGACGACTGGAAGCTTTCTTT	CASSLQGQGRLEAFF
.	TRBV20-1	.	TRBJ2-7	TGCAGTGCTAGCCGGGGGAGCACCTACGAGCAGTACTTC	CSASRGSTYEQYF
few	TRBV10-3	.	TRBJ1-2	TGTGCCATCAGTGAGGACAGCTCCTATGGCTACACCTTC	CAISEDSSYGYTF
few	TRBV10-3	TRBD1	TRBJ1-2	TGTGCCATCAGTGAGGGGGACAGCTTCTATGGCTACACCTTC	CAISEGDSFYGYTF
few	TRBV20-1	TRBD1	TRBJ2-1	TGCAGTGCTAGACAGGACAGGGCCCGGGTTGAGCAGTTCTTC	CSARQDRARVEQFF
once	TRBV10-3	TRBD1	TRBJ2-7	TGTGCCATCAGTGGCCCGGGGACAGGGGCACCCTACGAGCAGTACTTC	CAISGPGTGAPYEQYF
.	TRBV2	TRBD1	TRBJ2-7	TGCGCCAGCAGTTCCGGGACAGAGTACGAGCAGTACTTC	CASSSGTEYEQYF
.	TRBV30	.	TRBJ1-2	TGTGCCTGGAGTGTCGGGCCACTCTGGCCGGGTGGCTACACCTTC	CAWSVGPLWPGGYTF
.	TRBV20-1	TRBD1	TRBJ1-1	TGCAGTGCTCCAGGGGGCCTGAACACTGAAGCTTTCTTT	CSAPGGLNTEAFF
.	TRBV6-1	.	TRBJ1-2	TGTGCCAGCAGCTGGACAGCCTATGGCTACACCTTC	CASSWTAYGYTF
.	TRBV7-9	.	TRBJ1-6	TGTGCCAGCAGCTTAGTCTTCCGGAATAATTCACCCCTCCACTTT	CASSLVFRNNSPLHF
few	TRBV3-1	TRBD2	TRBJ2-3	TGTGCCAGCAGCCCCACTAGCGGGGGGATTCCAGATACGCAGTATTTT	CASSPTSGGIPDTQYF
.	TRBV7-6	.	TRBJ2-5	TGTGCCAGCAGCCGAGCCCCCGGTGAGATGGAGACCCAGTACTTC	CASSRAPGEMETQYF
.	TRBV19	.	TRBJ1-1	TGTGCCAGTAGCGACAGAGCGAACACTGAAGCTTTCTTT	CASSDRANTEAFF
.	TRBV5-4	TRBD1	TRBJ2-7	TGTGCCAGCAGCCGGAACCCCGGGACAGGGGGAGGCGAGCAGTACTTC	CASSRNPGTGGGEQYF
.	TRBV7-3	.	TRBJ2-2	TGTGCCAGCAGCTTAGATTTCGATCACGGGGAGCTGTTTTTT	CASSLDFDHGELFF
many	TRBV20-1	TRBD2	TRBJ2-7	TGCAGTGCTAGTCCCGGACTAGCGGGGGCCCAACACCACTCCTACGAGCAGTACTTC	CSASPGLAGAQHHSYEQYF
few	TRBV15	.	TRBJ2-1	TGTGCCACCAGCAGCTTGGTGCTCAATGAGCAGTTCTTC	CATSSLVLNEQFF
few	TRBV7-9	.	TRBJ1-1	TGTGCCAGCAGCTTAGACGGTCAGGGGGAAGCTTTCTTT	CASSLDGQGEAFF
.	TRBV19	.	TRBJ2-5	TGTGCCAGTAGTATAGGTGGCACGACTCTGCTGGAGACCCAGTACTTC	CASSIGGTTLLETQYF
.	TRBV5-6	.	TRBJ2-5	TGTGCCAGCAGCTTCAGGGGAGGGGAGACCCAGTACTTC	CASSFRGGETQYF
.	TRBV7-3	TRBD1	TRBJ2-7	TGTGCCAGCAGCTTAACCGGGACAGGGGCCTACGAGCAGTACTTC	CASSLTGTGAYEQYF
.	TRBV7-4	TRBD1	TRBJ1-1	TGTGCCAGCAGCTTAGAACTTACAGGGGGCAACACTGGAGCTTTCTTT	CASSLELTGGNTGAFF
once	TRBV20-1	TRBD1	TRBJ2-7	TGCAGTGCTCGAGACAGGGGGTTCTACGAGCAGTACTTC	CSARDRGFYEQYF
.	TRBV20-1	TRBD2	TRBJ2-3	TGCAGTGCACTAGCGGGGGGGTTTCCTAGCACAGATACGCAGTATTTT	CSALAGGFPSTDTQYF
once	TRBV10-3	.	TRBJ1-1	TGTGCCATCAGTGAGTCCGGGCGTAACACTGAAGCTTTCTTT	CAISESGRNTEAFF
once	TRBV9	.	TRBJ2-3	TGTGCCAGCAGCGTAAAGGGGAGCACAGATACGCAGTATTTT	CASSVKGSTDTQYF